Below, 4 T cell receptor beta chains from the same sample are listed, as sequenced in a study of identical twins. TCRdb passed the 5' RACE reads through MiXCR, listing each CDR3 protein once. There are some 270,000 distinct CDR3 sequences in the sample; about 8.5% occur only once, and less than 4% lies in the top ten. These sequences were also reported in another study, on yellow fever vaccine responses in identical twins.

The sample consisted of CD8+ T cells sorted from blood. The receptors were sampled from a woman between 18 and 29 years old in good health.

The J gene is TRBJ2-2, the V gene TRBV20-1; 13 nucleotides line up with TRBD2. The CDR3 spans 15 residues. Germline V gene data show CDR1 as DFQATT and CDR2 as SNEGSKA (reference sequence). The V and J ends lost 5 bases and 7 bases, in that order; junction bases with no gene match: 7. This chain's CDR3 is CSARGLAGVVGELFF. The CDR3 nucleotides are TGCAGTGCTCGCGGACTAGCGGGAGTAGTCGGGGAGCTGTTTTTT.

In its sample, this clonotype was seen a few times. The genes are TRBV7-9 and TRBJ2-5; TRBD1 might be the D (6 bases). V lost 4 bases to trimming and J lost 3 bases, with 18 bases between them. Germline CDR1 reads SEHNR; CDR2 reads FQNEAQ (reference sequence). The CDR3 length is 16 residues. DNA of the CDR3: TGTGCCAGCAGCTACACACCCGGACAGATAGAAGAGACCCAGTACTTC. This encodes CASSYTPGQIEETQYF.

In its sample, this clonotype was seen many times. This CDR3 reads CSVEENVRGNEQFF. The CDR3 region has the DNA TGCAGCGTTGAAGAAAATGTGAGGGGCAATGAGCAGTTCTTC. The chain recombines TRBV29-1 with TRBJ2-1; D tentatively fits TRBD1 or TRBD2 (5 bases each). Germline V gives CDR1 SQVTM, CDR2 ANQGSEA. This CDR3 region has 14 residues. V lost 0 bases and J lost 6, with 12 bases in between.

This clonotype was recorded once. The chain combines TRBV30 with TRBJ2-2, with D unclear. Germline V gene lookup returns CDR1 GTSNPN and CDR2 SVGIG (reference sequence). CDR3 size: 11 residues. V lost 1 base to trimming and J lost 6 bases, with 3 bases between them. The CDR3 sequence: CAWSESGELFF. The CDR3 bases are TGTGCCTGGAGTGAATCCGGGGAGCTGTTTTTT.